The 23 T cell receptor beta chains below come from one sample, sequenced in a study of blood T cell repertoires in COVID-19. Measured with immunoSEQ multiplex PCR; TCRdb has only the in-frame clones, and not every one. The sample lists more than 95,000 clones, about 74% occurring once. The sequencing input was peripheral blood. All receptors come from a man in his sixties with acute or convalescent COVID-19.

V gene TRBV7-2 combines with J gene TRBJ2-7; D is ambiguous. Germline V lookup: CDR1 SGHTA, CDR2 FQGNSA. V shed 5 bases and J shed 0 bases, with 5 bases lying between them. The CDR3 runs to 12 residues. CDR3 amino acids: CASSPYSYEQYF. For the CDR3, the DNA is TGTGCCAGCAGCCCTTACTCCTACGAGCAGTACTTC. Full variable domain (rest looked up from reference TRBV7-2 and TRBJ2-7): GAGVSQSPSNKVTEKGKDVELRCDPISGHTALYWYRQSLGQGLEFLIYFQGNSAPDKSGLPSDRFSAERTGGSVSTLTIQRTQQEDSAVYLCASSPYSYEQYFGPGTRLTVT.

CDR3 amino acids: CASSLSSGNHGNEQFF. The CDR3 coding sequence is TGTGCCAGCAGTTTGTCTAGCGGGAATCATGGCAATGAGCAGTTCTTC. V usage is TRBV27 and J usage is TRBJ2-1; 9 positions match TRBD2. CDR1 is MNHEY, CDR2 SMNVEV, per germline (reference sequence). This CDR3 has 16 residues. V lost 3 bases and J lost 6; bases outside the gene matches: 9.

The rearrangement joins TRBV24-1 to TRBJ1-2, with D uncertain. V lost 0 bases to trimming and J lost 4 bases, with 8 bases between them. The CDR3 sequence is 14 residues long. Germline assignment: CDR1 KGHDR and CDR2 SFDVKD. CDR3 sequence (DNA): TGTGCCACCAGTGATTTGTCGGGGATCTATGGCTACACCTTC. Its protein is CATSDLSGIYGYTF.

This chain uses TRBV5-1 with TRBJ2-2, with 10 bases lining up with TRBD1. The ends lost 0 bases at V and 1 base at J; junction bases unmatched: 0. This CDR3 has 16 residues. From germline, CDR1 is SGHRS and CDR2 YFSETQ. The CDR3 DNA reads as TGCGCCAGCAGCTTGGGGACAGGGGGGAACACCGGGGAGCTGTTTTTT. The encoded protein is CASSLGTGGNTGELFF.

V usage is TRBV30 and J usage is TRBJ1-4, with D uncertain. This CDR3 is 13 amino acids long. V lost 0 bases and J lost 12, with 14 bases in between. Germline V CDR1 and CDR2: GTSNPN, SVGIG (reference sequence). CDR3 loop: CAWSVPGIKELFF. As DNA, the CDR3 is TGTGCCTGGAGTGTACCGGGGATAAAAGAACTGTTTTTT. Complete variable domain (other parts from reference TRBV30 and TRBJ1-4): SQTIHQWPATLVQPVGSPLSLECTVEGTSNPNLYWYRQAAGRGLQLLFYSVGIGQISSEVPQNLSASRPQDRQFILSSKKLLLSDSGFYLCAWSVPGIKELFFGSGTQLSVL.

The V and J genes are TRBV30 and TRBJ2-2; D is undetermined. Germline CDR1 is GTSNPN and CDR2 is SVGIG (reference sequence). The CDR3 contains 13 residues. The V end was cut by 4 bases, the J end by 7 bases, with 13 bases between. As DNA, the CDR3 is TGTGCCTGGAAATGGAGTGTCGTCGGGGAGCTGTTTTTT. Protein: CAWKWSVVGELFF.

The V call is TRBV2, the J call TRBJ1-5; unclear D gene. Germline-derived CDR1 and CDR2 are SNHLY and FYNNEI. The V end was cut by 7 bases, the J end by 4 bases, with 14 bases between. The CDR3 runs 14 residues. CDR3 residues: CASNTQLTNQPQHF. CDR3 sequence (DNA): TGTGCCAGCAACACACAGTTGACGAATCAGCCCCAGCATTTT. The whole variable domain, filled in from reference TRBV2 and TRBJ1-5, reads EPEVTQTPSHQVTQMGQEVILRCVPISNHLYFYWYRQILGQKVEFLVSFYNNEISEKSEIFDDQFSVERPDGSNFTLKIRSTKLEDSAMYFCASNTQLTNQPQHFGDGTRLSIL.

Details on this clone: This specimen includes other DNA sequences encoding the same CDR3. The CDR3 nucleotides read TGTGCCAGCAGTCGGGACCGGGAGAATTATGGCTACACCTTC. Encoded protein: CASSRDRENYGYTF. V is TRBV6-5 and J is TRBJ1-2; tentative D call: TRBD1 (5 bases). Germline V gene sequence: CDR1 MNHEY, CDR2 SVGAGI. The CDR3 has 14 residues. The V end lost 5 bases, the J end lost 5 bases, and 15 bases lay between the germline ends.

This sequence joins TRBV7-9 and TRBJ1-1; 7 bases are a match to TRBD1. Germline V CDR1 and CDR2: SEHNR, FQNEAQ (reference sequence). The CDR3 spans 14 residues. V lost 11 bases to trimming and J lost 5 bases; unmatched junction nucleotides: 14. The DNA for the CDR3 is TGTGCCGGTACTGTTGCCGCAGGGGGGACTGAAGCTTTCTTT. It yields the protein CAGTVAAGGTEAFF.

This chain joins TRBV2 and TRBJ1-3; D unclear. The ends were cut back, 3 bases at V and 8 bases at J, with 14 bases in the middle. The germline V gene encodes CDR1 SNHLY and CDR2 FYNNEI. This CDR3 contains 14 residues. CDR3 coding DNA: TGTGCCAGCAGTGAGATAGACCCCGGAGACACCATATATTTT. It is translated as CASSEIDPGDTIYF.

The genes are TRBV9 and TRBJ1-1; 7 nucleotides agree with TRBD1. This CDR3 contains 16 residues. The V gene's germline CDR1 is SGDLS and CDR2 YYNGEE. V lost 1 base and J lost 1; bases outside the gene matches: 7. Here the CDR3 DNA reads TGTGCCAGCAGCGTACACAGGGGTGGGACGAACACTGAAGCTTTCTTT. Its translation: CASSVHRGGTNTEAFF.

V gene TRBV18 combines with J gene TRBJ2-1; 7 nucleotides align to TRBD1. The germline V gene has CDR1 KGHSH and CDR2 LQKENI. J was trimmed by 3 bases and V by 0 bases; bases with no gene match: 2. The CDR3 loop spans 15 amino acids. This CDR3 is CASSPPAGGYNEQFF. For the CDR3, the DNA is TGTGCCAGCTCACCACCGGCAGGGGGCTACAATGAGCAGTTCTTC.

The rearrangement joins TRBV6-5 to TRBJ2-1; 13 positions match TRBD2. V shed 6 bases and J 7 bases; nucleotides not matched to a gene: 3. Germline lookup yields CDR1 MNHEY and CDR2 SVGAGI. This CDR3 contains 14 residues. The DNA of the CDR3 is TGTGCCAGCAGGACTAGCGGGAGGAGGAATGAGCAGTTCTTC. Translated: CASRTSGRRNEQFF.

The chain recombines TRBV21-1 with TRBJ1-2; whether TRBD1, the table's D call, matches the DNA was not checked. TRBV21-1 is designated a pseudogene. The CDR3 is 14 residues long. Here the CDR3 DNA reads TGTGCCAGCAGCCAGGGACAGGCGACCTATGGCTACACCTTC. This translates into CASSQGQATYGYTF.

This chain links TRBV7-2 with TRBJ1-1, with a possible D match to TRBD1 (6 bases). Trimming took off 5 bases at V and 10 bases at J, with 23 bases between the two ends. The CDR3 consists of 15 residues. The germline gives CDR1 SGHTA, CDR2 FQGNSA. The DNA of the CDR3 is TGTGCCAGCAGCGCTCTACAGGGAGGGGCTCTCGGAGCTTTCTTT. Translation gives CASSALQGGALGAFF.

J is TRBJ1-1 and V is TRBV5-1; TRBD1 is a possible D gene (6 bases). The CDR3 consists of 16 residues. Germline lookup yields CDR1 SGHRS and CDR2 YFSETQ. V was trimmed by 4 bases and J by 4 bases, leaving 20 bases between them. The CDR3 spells CASSQGTKAGATEAFF. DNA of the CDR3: TGCGCCAGCAGCCAAGGGACAAAAGCTGGGGCCACTGAAGCTTTCTTT.

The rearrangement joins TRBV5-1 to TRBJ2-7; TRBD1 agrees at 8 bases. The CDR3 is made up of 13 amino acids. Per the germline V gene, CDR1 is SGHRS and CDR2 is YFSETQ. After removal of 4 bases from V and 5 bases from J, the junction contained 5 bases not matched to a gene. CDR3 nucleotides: TGCGCCAGCAGCCCACTGGACAGGGACGAGCAGTACTTC. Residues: CASSPLDRDEQYF.

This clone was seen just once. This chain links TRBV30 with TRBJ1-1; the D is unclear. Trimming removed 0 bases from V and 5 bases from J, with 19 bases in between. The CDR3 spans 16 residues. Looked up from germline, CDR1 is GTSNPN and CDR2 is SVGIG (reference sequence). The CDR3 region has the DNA TGTGCCTGGAGTGTCACTTCCGGTAAACTACGGACTGAAGCTTTCTTT. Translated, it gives CAWSVTSGKLRTEAFF.

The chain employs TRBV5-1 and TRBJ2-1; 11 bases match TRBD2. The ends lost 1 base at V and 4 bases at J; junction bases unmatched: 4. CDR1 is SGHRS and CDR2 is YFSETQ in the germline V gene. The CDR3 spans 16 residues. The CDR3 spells CASSLIGTSGYNEQFF. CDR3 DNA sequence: TGCGCCAGCAGCTTGATTGGGACTAGCGGATACAATGAGCAGTTCTTC.

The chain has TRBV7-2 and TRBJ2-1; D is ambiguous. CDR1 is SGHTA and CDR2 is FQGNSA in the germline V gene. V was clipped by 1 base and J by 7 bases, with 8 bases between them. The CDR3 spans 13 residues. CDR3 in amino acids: CASSLGLVNEQFF. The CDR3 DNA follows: TGTGCCAGCAGCTTAGGGCTAGTTAATGAGCAGTTCTTC.

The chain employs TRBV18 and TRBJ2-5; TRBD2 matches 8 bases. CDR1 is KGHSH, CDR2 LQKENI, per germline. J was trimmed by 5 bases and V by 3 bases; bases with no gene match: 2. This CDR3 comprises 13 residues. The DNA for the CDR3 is TGTGCCAGCTCACCCGGACTAGCTGAGACCCAGTACTTC. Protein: CASSPGLAETQYF.

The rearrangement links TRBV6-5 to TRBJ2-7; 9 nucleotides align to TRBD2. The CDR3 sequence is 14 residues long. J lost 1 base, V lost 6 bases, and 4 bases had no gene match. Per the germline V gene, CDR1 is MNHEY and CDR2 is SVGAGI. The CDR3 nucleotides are TGTGCCAGCAGGCGGCGGGAGGGGTCCTACGAGCAGTACTTC. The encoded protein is CASRRREGSYEQYF.

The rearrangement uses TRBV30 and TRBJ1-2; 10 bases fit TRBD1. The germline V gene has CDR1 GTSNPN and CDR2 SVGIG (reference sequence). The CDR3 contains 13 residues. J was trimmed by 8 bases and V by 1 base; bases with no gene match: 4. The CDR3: CAWSGQGARGYTF. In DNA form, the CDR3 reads TGTGCCTGGAGTGGACAGGGGGCGCGGGGCTACACCTTC.